This TCR beta chain was identified during a study of cytomegalovirus exposure and HLA in healthy donors. Broader study findings: For TCR beta chains, V- and J-gene trimming was later linked to a missense DCLRE1C variant.

Comments on this clone: Antigen: not known.

PCR was performed using 60 Vbeta and 13 Jbeta primers. Profiling relied on immunoSEQ multiplex PCR, and the TCRdb table lists in-frame clones only, not all of them. The profile shows approximately 190,000 clones, roughly 68% of them singletons. CDR1 MNHNS and CDR2 SASEGT come from the germline V gene. Trimming left V 3 bases short and J 6 bases short, with 13 bases between. This CDR3 region has 14 residues. The TCR sequence derives from a middle-aged man in good health and CMV-seropositive. Source material: PBMCs. The V and J genes are TRBV6-1 and TRBJ2-3, with TRBD2 as a possible D gene (5 bases). CDR3 DNA: TGTGCCAGCAGTGAGCTACCGGGGTGGGATACGCAGTATTTT. Its translation: CASSELPGWDTQYF.